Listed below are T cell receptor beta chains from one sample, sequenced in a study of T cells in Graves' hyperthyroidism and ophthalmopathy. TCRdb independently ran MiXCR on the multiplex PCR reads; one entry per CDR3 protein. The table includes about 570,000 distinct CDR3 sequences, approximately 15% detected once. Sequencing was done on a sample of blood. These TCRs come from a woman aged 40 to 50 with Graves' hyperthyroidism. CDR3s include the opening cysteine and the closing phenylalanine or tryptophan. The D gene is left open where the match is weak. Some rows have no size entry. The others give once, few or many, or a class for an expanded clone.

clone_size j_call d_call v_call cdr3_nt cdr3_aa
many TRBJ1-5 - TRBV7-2 TGTGCCAGCAGCTTAGCGCCGGGGGATCAGCCCCAGCATTTT CASSLAPGDQPQHF
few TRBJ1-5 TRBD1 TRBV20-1 TGCAGTGCTAAGGGACAGGTGTTAGGGCCCCAGCATTTT CSAKGQVLGPQHF
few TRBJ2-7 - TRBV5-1 TGCGCCAGCAGCTTGGATGGGACCCTGAGGTCCTACGAGCAGTACTTC CASSLDGTLRSYEQYF
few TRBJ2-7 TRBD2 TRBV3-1 TGTGCCAGCCGGGGAAGCGGGAGAACCTACGAGCAGTACTTC CASRGSGRTYEQYF
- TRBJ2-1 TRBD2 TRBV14 TGTGCCAGCAGCCTACTAGCGGGAGTTGAGCAGTTCTTC CASSLLAGVEQFF
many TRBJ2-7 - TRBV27 TGTGCCAGCAGTTCTATTCCCCTCTCCGAGCAGTACTTC CASSSIPLSEQYF
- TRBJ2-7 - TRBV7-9 TGTGCCAGCATCGGGGGCGGGAGCTCCTACGAGCAGTACTTC CASIGGGSSYEQYF
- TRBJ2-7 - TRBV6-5 TGTGCCAGCAGTTACTCCGGGACAAACTACGAGCAGTACTTC CASSYSGTNYEQYF
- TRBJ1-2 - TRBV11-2 TGTGCCAGCAGCTCCAACCGGGACACCCCCGCCTATGGCTACGCCTTC CASSSNRDTPAYGYAF
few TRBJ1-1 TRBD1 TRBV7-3 TGTGCCAGCAGCTCGGACAGGGGAAATGAAGCTTTCTTT CASSSDRGNEAFF
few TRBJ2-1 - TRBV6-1 TGTGCCAGCAGTGAAGCGCCAGTGGACAATGAGCAGTTCTTC CASSEAPVDNEQFF
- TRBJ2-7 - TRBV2 TGTGCCAGCAGTGGGATCGAAGCCGAGTACGAGCAGTACTTC CASSGIEAEYEQYF
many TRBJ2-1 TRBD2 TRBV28 TGTGCCAGCAGTTTAGGATCTAGCGGCTCGCTACACAATGAGCAGTTCTTC CASSLGSSGSLHNEQFF
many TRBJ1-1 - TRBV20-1 TGCAGTGCTAGAGATAGAGAGACAGCTTTGAGTACTGAAGCTTTCTTT CSARDRETALSTEAFF
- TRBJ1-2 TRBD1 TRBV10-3 TGTGCCATCAGCGAGGGGACAGGGCGGCTCTATGGCTACACCTTC CAISEGTGRLYGYTF
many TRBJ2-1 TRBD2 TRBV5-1 TGCGCCAGCAGCTGGACTAGCACCAATGAGCAGTTCTTC CASSWTSTNEQFF
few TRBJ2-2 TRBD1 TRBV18 TGTGCCAGCTCACCGGAAGAGGGGGCGACGAACACCGGGGAGCTGTTTTTT CASSPEEGATNTGELFF
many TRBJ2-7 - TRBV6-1 TGTGCCAGCACCGACGACAGGCTCTCCTACGAGCAGTACTTC CASTDDRLSYEQYF
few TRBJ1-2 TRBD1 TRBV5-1 TGCGCCAGCAGCCTAAGACAGGGGAGCCGTGGCTACACCTTC CASSLRQGSRGYTF
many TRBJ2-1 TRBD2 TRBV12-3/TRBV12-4 TGTGCCAGCAGTTTGGGGACTAGCGGGAGAGAGGAGCAGTTCTTC CASSLGTSGREEQFF
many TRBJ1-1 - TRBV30 TGTGCCTGGAGGTTCGGACAAAACACTGAAGCTTTCTTT CAWRFGQNTEAFF
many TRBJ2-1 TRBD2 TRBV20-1 TGCAGTGCTACCCTAGCGGGAGCCAGCTCCTACAATGAGCAGTTCTTC CSATLAGASSYNEQFF
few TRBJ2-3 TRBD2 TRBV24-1 TGTGCCACCAGTGCGGGAGGCGGGACTTTCACAGATACGCAGTATTTT CATSAGGGTFTDTQYF
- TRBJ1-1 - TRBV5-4 TGTGCCAGCAGCGCTAAGATAAGTGGTACTGAAGCTTTCTTT CASSAKISGTEAFF
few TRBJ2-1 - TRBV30 TGTGCCTGGAGTCCGGGACCTGGCGCGGAACGGCAGTTCTTC CAWSPGPGAERQFF
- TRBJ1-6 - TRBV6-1 TGTGCCAGCGGTTACAGGGTTTCACCCCTCCACTTT CASGYRVSPLHF
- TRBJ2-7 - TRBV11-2 TGTGCCAGCACCACTGCAGGGGTCTCCTACGAGCAGTACTTC CASTTAGVSYEQYF
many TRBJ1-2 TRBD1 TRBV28 TGTGCCAGCAGTTCGGGACAGGGCTTCTATGGCTACACCTTC CASSSGQGFYGYTF
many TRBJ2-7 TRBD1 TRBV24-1 TGTGCCACCAGTGATTCAGGGACAGGCAAAGGGAACGAGCAGTACTTC CATSDSGTGKGNEQYF
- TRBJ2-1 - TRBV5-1 TGCGCCAGCAGCTTTGACGGCAATGAGCAGTTCTTC CASSFDGNEQFF